The present entry profiles one T cell receptor (beta chain) with its context. The antigen remains undetermined. The data originate from a study of T cell responses to AZD1222 COVID-19 vaccine. Findings and caveats of the study: In all cases, repertoires were sampled only after the peak T cell response. Baseline seropositives among AZD1222 recipients totaled only 5 to 7. Reports say nearly half of spike-specific TCRs go after unmutated variant regions. White British ancestry dominated among donors, who included more females, and clonal diversity was possibly underestimated.

Using immunoSEQ multiplex PCR, the repertoire was profiled, and TCRdb retains in-frame clones only, with some absent. In the table there are approximately 150,000 clones, roughly nine tenths of which are singletons. The source material was peripheral blood, sampled 28 days after the second AZD1222 dose. This TCR was sampled from an adult who received the AZD1222 COVID-19 vaccine.

CDR3 sequence: CASSKKGLGPTEAFF. The CDR3 DNA is TGTGCCAGCAGCAAAAAGGGACTGGGACCCACTGAAGCTTTCTTT. The chain employs TRBV21-1 and TRBJ1-1. TRBV21-1 is a known pseudogene. The CDR3 covers 15 residues.